These 27 T cell receptor beta chains share one sample of origin, sequenced in a study of blood T cell repertoires in COVID-19. The table came from immunoSEQ multiplex PCR; TCRdb's copy has only in-frame clones and leaves some out. This repertoire shows around 200,000 clones, under 85% found once; its top ten account for about 6%. The sequenced sample consisted of peripheral blood. These receptors were obtained from a woman between 35 and 50 years old with acute or convalescent COVID-19.

This clone turned up a few times. The chain is built from TRBV28 and TRBJ2-7; D is unclear. The germline gives CDR1 MDHEN, CDR2 SYDVKM. V lost 3 bases, J lost 0 bases, and 9 bases lay in between. This CDR3 spans 14 amino acids. The CDR3 DNA reads TGTGCCAGCAGTTTTGGAAGAGGCTCCTACGAGCAGTACTTC. Amino acid sequence: CASSFGRGSYEQYF.

This chain links TRBV4-1 with TRBJ2-1; 9 bases are a match to TRBD2. Germline CDR1 MGHRA, CDR2 YSYEKL. The trim removed 4 bases at V and 0 bases at J, leaving 7 bases unmatched. This CDR3 has 17 amino acids. In nucleotides, the CDR3 is TGCGCCAGCAGCCGAGAGGGACTAGCCCCCTCCTACAATGAGCAGTTCTTC. This translates into CASSREGLAPSYNEQFF.

The rearrangement uses TRBV19 and TRBJ2-1; no clear D gene. Per germline, CDR1 LNHDA and CDR2 SQIVND (reference sequence). V was clipped by 1 base and J by 0 bases, with 13 bases between them. The CDR3 runs to 17 residues. CDR3 loop: CASSIGSSFSSYNEQFF. For the CDR3, the DNA is TGTGCCAGTAGTATAGGGTCCTCATTCAGCTCCTACAATGAGCAGTTCTTC.

The CDR3, as DNA: TGTGCCAGTAAACCGACTCCAACTAATGAAAAACTGTTTTTT. Protein product: CASKPTPTNEKLFF. The chain uses TRBV6-5 and TRBJ1-4; D is unclear. The CDR3 is made up of 14 amino acids. Trimming removed 9 bases at V and 0 bases at J, with 11 bases between. CDR1 is MNHEY and CDR2 is SVGAGI in the germline V gene.

This chain connects TRBV18 to TRBJ1-4, with TRBD1 identical over 7 bases. Trimming cost V 4 bases and J 8 bases; bases outside gene matches: 13. The CDR3 runs to 16 residues. CDR1 and CDR2 from the germline V gene are KGHSH and LQKENI. The CDR3 here is CASSQQVQGIEEKLFF. CDR3 sequence (DNA): TGTGCCAGCTCACAACAAGTACAGGGGATTGAAGAAAAACTGTTTTTT.

The chain recombines TRBV13 with TRBJ1-3; D is ambiguous. Trimming left V 5 bases short and J 0 bases short, with 8 bases between. This CDR3 has 14 amino acids. The germline V gene encodes CDR1 PRHDT and CDR2 FYEKMQ (reference sequence). CDR3 sequence: CASSLGVSGNTIYF. The CDR3 DNA sequence: TGTGCCAGCAGCCTCGGGGTCTCTGGAAACACCATATATTTT.

This chain links TRBV24-1 with TRBJ1-1; maybe TRBD1 (6 bases). Trimming pared 4 bases from V and 7 bases from J, leaving 15 bases between. This CDR3 has 14 residues. The germline V gene encodes CDR1 KGHDR and CDR2 SFDVKD. CDR3 region: CATSEGGFRGEAFF. CDR3 sequence (DNA): TGTGCCACCAGTGAAGGGGGATTTCGCGGTGAAGCTTTCTTT.

The chain recombines TRBV6-5 with TRBJ1-3; a weak D match, TRBD1 (5 bases). The V end lost 2 bases, the J end lost 3 bases, and 14 bases lay between the germline ends. The germline V gene has CDR1 MNHEY and CDR2 SVGAGI. The CDR3 consists of 16 residues. In nucleotides, the CDR3 is TGTGCCAGCAGTTACCGATCGGGGGGGTTTGGAAACACCATATATTTT. The encoded protein is CASSYRSGGFGNTIYF.

V usage is TRBV4-2 and J usage is TRBJ1-6; no definite D call. Germline assignment: CDR1 LGHNA and CDR2 YNFKEQ. CDR3 size: 17 residues. V was cut by 1 base and J by 0 bases, with 10 bases left in between. The DNA of the CDR3 is TGTGCCAGCAGCCAAGTTATAATGAGCTCCTATAATTCACCCCTCCACTTT. Its translation: CASSQVIMSSYNSPLHF.

The sample holds a few counts of this clone. V and J are TRBV9 and TRBJ2-2, with a tentative D call TRBD1 (6 bases). CDR1 is SGDLS and CDR2 is YYNGEE in the germline V gene. The CDR3 is 15 residues long. V was clipped by 3 bases and J by 6 bases, with 15 bases between them. The CDR3 DNA reads as TGTGCCAGCAGCGAAACAGGGTGGAATGCCGGGGAGCTGTTTTTT. It is translated as CASSETGWNAGELFF.

The chain is built from TRBV2 and TRBJ1-5, with no clear D. The germline CDR1 and CDR2 sequences are SNHLY and FYNNEI. This CDR3 is built from 14 residues. The V end lost 11 bases, the J end lost 2 bases, and 16 bases lay between the germline ends. The CDR3 loop is CASSGRNGNQPQHF. DNA for the CDR3: TGTGCCTCCAGCGGCAGAAATGGCAATCAGCCCCAGCATTTT.

The genes are TRBV28 and TRBJ2-6; 8 bases match TRBD1. The germline V gene has CDR1 MDHEN and CDR2 SYDVKM. The CDR3 runs 17 residues. Losses at the gene ends were 7 bases for V and 1 base for J; bases not matched to a gene: 9. In nucleotides, the CDR3 is TGTGCCAGCATGGGGGTCCAGGGGGCATCTGGGGCCAACGTCCTGACTTTC. Its translation: CASMGVQGASGANVLTF.

The rearrangement uses TRBV18 and TRBJ2-2, with no clear D. The CDR3 is 14 residues long. Trimming cost V 6 bases and J 0 bases, with 8 bases left between them. Germline CDR1 KGHSH, CDR2 LQKENI. The CDR3: CASSVTANTGELFF. DNA for the CDR3: TGTGCCAGCTCCGTTACAGCGAACACCGGGGAGCTGTTTTTT.

The chain is built from TRBV7-2 and TRBJ1-3, with TRBD1 matching 7 bases. CDR3 length: 14 residues. The V gene end was trimmed by 2 bases and the J gene end by 4 bases; junction bases not matched to a gene: 2. In germline, CDR1 is SGHTA, CDR2 FQGNSA. For the CDR3, the DNA is TGTGCCAGCAGCTTACAGACAGGGGGAAACACCATATATTTT. It codes for CASSLQTGGNTIYF. Filled out from reference TRBV7-2 and TRBJ1-3, the complete variable domain reads GAGVSQSPSNKVTEKGKDVELRCDPISGHTALYWYRQSLGQGLEFLIYFQGNSAPDKSGLPSDRFSAERTGGSVSTLTIQRTQQEDSAVYLCASSLQTGGNTIYFGEGSWLTVV.

CDR3: CASALDGSSYEQYF. The CDR3 region has the DNA TGTGCTAGTGCACTGGACGGGAGCTCCTACGAGCAGTACTTC. The V and J genes are TRBV12-5 and TRBJ2-7; weak D call: TRBD2 (6 bases). The CDR3 extends over 14 amino acids. Trimming stripped 7 bases from V and 0 bases from J, with 13 bases between. Germline CDR1 LGHNT, CDR2 FRNRAP.

The chain joins TRBV3-1 (or the pseudogene TRBV3-2) to TRBJ2-2, with D possibly being TRBD2 (6 bases). CDR3 length equals 13 residues. CDR1 is LGHDT, CDR2 YNNKEL, per germline (reference sequence). The V end lost 3 bases, the J end lost 6 bases, and 8 bases lay between the germline ends. The CDR3 coding sequence is TGTGCCAGCAGCCAGGGGGGTTCCGGGGAGCTGTTTTTT. Protein product: CASSQGGSGELFF.

Comment on this clone: A read error may produce the germline difference seen at one junction end. The chain has TRBV6-1 and TRBJ1-3; D might be TRBD1 (6 bases). This CDR3 region has 14 residues. Looked up from germline, CDR1 is MNHNS and CDR2 is SASEGT. The CDR3 DNA is TGTGCCAGCAGGGAAGGGGGGCTACAAAACACCATATATTTT. Its protein product is CASREGGLQNTIYF.

The V gene is TRBV29-1, the J gene TRBJ2-7; 8 bases align to TRBD1. CDR1 is SQVTM and CDR2 is ANQGSEA in the germline V gene. The V gene end was trimmed by 5 bases and the J gene end by 2 bases; junction bases not matched to a gene: 5. The length of the CDR3 is 13 residues. CDR3 DNA sequence: TGCAGCGTTCGGACAGGGACTGCCTACGAGCAGTACTTC. This translates into CSVRTGTAYEQYF.

The rearrangement links TRBV5-6 to TRBJ1-4; TRBD1 matches at 8 bases. This CDR3 spans 14 amino acids. Germline values: CDR1 SGHDT, CDR2 YYEEEE. The ends lost 4 bases at V and 8 bases at J; junction bases unmatched: 7. The CDR3 nucleotides are TGTGCCAGCAGCCCTGGACAGGGTAACGAAAAACTGTTTTTT. It is translated as CASSPGQGNEKLFF.

This rearrangement joins TRBV6-6 to TRBJ2-3; D call uncertain. The V gene lost 6 bases and the J gene lost 1 base, with 5 bases spanning the gap. In germline, CDR1 is MNHNY, CDR2 SVGAGI (reference sequence). CDR3 size: 12 residues. In DNA form, the CDR3 reads TGTGCCAGCAGGGCCCGCACAGATACGCAGTATTTT. This encodes CASRARTDTQYF.

This clone was counted a few times. V is TRBV2 and J is TRBJ1-5; weak D call: TRBD1 (6 bases). Trimming cost V 6 bases and J 1 base, with 13 bases left between them. The germline V gene encodes CDR1 SNHLY and CDR2 FYNNEI. This CDR3 comprises 15 residues. The CDR3 sequence is CASRLGQSSNQPQHF. CDR3 in DNA: TGTGCCAGCAGATTGGGACAATCGAGCAATCAGCCCCAGCATTTT.

V gene TRBV5-1 combines with J gene TRBJ2-1; D ambiguous. With 0 bases removed from V and 0 bases from J, the gap between germline ends came to 13 bases. Germline values: CDR1 SGHRS, CDR2 YFSETQ. CDR3 length equals 17 residues. The CDR3: CASSLAVSGGSYNEQFF. As DNA, the CDR3 is TGCGCCAGCAGCTTGGCCGTGAGTGGTGGCTCCTACAATGAGCAGTTCTTC. The full variable domain, in which reference TRBV5-1 and TRBJ2-1 provide the parts outside the CDR3, is KAGVTQTPRYLIKTRGQQVTLSCSPISGHRSVSWYQQTPGQGLQFLFEYFSETQRNKGNFPGRFSGRQFSNSRSEMNVSTLELGDSALYLCASSLAVSGGSYNEQFFGPGTRLTVL.

The chain combines TRBV5-4 with TRBJ1-2; TRBD1 matches 10 bases. Germline lookup yields CDR1 SGHNT and CDR2 YYREEE (reference sequence). CDR3 size: 15 residues. Losses at the gene ends were 2 bases for V and 2 bases for J; bases not matched to a gene: 3. CDR3 in DNA: TGTGCCAGCAGCTTTGGACAGGGGGGAAACTATGGCTACACCTTC. It translates to CASSFGQGGNYGYTF.

This clone has a handful of counts. The chain is built from TRBV25-1 and TRBJ2-7; the D gene is possibly TRBD1 (5 bases). Germline CDR1 is MGHDK and CDR2 is SYGVNS. This CDR3 is built from 12 residues. V lost 3 bases and J 6 bases, leaving 9 bases between the germline ends. The CDR3 loop reads CASSDRTPEQYF. DNA of the CDR3: TGTGCCAGCAGTGATAGGACACCCGAGCAGTACTTC.

This clone was recorded once. The V gene is TRBV6-4, the J gene TRBJ1-5; D is perhaps TRBD1 (5 bases). CDR1 and CDR2 (germline): MRHNA, SNTAGT. The CDR3 sequence is 11 residues long. The CDR3 bases are TGTGTCATGGGGGGGGGTCAGCCCCAGCATTTT. Translated, it gives CVMGGGQPQHF.

The chain uses TRBV27 and TRBJ2-5; TRBD2 matches 7 bases. The CDR3 covers 14 residues. Germline assignment: CDR1 MNHEY and CDR2 SMNVEV (reference sequence). V lost 2 bases, J lost 3 bases, and 3 bases stayed unmatched. The CDR3: CASSLRLAEETQYF. CDR3 nucleotide sequence: TGTGCCAGCAGTTTACGGCTAGCGGAAGAGACCCAGTACTTC.

The V gene is TRBV7-9, the J gene TRBJ1-1; TRBD1 matches 10 bases. V was pared by 5 bases and J by 7 bases, with 7 bases of the junction left unmatched. The CDR3 loop spans 14 amino acids. CDR1 is SEHNR, CDR2 FQNEAQ, per germline (reference sequence). In DNA, the CDR3 is TGTGCCAGCAGCACTTCGACAGGGGGCAGTGAAGCTTTCTTT. As protein: CASSTSTGGSEAFF.